This T cell receptor beta chain was recovered during a study of Ad26.COV2.S vaccination and SARS-CoV-2 variants. Whole-study findings and limits: After vaccination, substantial breadth of spike-specific CD8+ and CD4+ responses was reported. Researchers reported similar non-spike TCR breadth in vaccine and placebo recipients. Higher spike-specific TCR breadth was found in vaccine recipients than in placebo recipients. Possible underestimation of total T cell responses by the TCR breadth and depth analyses was noted.

TCRdb keeps only in-frame clones here, not all; method: immunoSEQ multiplex PCR. The sample includes around 140,000 clones, 75% to 90% of them seen just once. This CDR3 contains 15 residues. Trimming pared 4 bases from V and 4 bases from J, leaving 14 bases between. CDR1 SGHTA and CDR2 FQGNSA come from the germline V gene. In the case of this clone: The antigen is not known.

The chain couples TRBV7-2 to TRBJ2-1, with D perhaps matching TRBD2 (5 bases). This clonotype was sampled from a human donor who had recovered from COVID-19. The material sequenced was peripheral blood, taken after recovery from COVID-19. CDR3: CASSSGLSIYNEQFF. The CDR3 nucleotides read TGTGCCAGCAGCTCAGGACTTAGCATATACAATGAGCAGTTCTTC.